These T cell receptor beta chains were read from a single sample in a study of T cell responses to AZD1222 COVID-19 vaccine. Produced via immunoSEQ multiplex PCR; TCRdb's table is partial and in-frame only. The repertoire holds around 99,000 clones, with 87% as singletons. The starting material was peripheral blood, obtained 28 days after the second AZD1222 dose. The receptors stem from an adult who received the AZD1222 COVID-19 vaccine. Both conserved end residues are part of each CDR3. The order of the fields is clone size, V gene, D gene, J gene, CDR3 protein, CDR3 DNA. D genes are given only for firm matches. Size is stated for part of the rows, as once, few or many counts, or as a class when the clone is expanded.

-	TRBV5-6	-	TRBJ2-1	CASSLAEQGYEQFF	TGTGCCAGCAGCTTGGCCGAACAGGGCTATGAGCAGTTCTTC
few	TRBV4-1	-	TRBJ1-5	CASSQDGAGRNQPQHF	TGCGCCAGCAGCCAAGATGGGGCGGGGAGGAATCAGCCCCAGCATTTT
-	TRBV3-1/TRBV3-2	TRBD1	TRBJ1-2	CASSLGSGTGLTWDTF	TGTGCCAGCAGCCTGGGCTCCGGGACAGGGTTAACATGGGACACCTTC
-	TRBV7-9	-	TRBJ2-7	CASSSPERQGVYEQYF	TGTGCCAGCAGCTCCCCTGAGCGGCAGGGAGTCTACGAGCAGTACTTC
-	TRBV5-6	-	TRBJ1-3	CASSLGGNGNTIYF	TGTGCCAGCAGCTTGGGAGGGAATGGAAACACCATATATTTT
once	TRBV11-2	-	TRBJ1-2	CASRVQPGVYGYTF	TGTGCCAGCAGGGTACAACCGGGAGTCTATGGCTACACCTTC
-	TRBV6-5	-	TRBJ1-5	CASRTGTYSNQPQHF	TGTGCCAGCAGGACAGGAACCTATAGCAATCAGCCCCAGCATTTT
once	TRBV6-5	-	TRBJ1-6	CASSRQNSSPLHF	TGTGCCAGCAGTAGACAGAACAGTTCACCCCTCCACTTT
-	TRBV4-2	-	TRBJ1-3	CASSHGPQGNSGNTIYF	TGTGCCAGCAGCCACGGGCCTCAGGGGAACTCTGGAAACACCATATATTTT
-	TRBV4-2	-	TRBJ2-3	CASSQEEGQRGYYF	TGTGCCAGCAGCCAAGAGGAGGGACAGCGGGGATATTATTTT
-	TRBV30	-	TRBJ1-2	CACLEPGKHGYTF	TGTGCCTGCCTCGAGCCAGGGAAACATGGCTACACCTTC
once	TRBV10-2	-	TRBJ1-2	CASSARGGILHGYTF	TGCGCCAGCAGTGCCCGCGGGGGGATCCTGCATGGCTACACCTTC
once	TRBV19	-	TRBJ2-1	CASSSTSEAYNEQFF	TGTGCCAGTAGTAGCACTTCGGAGGCCTACAATGAGCAGTTCTTC
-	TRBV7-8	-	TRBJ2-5	CASSPAGQMLQETQYF	TGTGCCAGCAGCCCAGCAGGACAGATGCTACAAGAGACCCAGTACTTC
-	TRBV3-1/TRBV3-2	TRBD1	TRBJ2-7	CASSQSGQGSKTYEQYF	TGTGCCAGCAGCCAATCCGGACAGGGTTCGAAGACCTACGAGCAGTACTTC
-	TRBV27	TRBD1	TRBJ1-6	CARRRQGSRSPLHF	TGTGCCAGGAGAAGACAGGGAAGTAGATCACCCCTCCACTTT
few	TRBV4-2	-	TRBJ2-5	CASSQGAAGASQETQYF	TGTGCCAGCAGCCAAGGGGCGGCGGGGGCCTCGCAAGAGACCCAGTACTTC
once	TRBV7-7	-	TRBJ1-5	CASSPTGGKDNQPQHF	TGTGCCAGCAGCCCCACGGGAGGAAAAGACAATCAGCCCCAGCATTTT
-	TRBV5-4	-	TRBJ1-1	CASSLDSRGLNTEAFF	TGTGCCAGCAGCTTGGATTCCCGGGGCTTGAACACTGAAGCTTTCTTT
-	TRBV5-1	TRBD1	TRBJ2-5	CASSLASFGGTGQETQYF	TGCGCCAGCAGCTTAGCATCGTTTGGAGGGACAGGCCAAGAGACCCAGTACTTC
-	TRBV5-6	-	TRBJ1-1	CASSLGRNTEAFF	TGTGCCAGCAGCTTGGGAAGGAACACTGAAGCTTTCTTT
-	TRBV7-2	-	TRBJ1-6	CASSLPGRVLYNSPLHF	TGTGCCAGCAGCTTACCGGGCAGGGTTCTCTATAATTCACCCCTCCACTTT
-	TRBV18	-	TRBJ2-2	CASSTQDANTGELFF	TGTGCCAGCTCAACCCAGGACGCGAACACCGGGGAGCTGTTTTTT
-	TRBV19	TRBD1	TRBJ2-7	CASSTRTGGFYEQYF	TGTGCCAGTAGTACGCGGACAGGGGGCTTCTACGAGCAGTACTTC
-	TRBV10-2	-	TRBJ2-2	CASRQGRSGTGELFF	TGCGCCAGCAGGCAGGGACGGTCGGGCACCGGGGAGCTGTTTTTT
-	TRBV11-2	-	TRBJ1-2	CASSLDRPGGYTF	TGTGCCAGCAGTCTCGACAGGCCTGGTGGCTACACCTTC
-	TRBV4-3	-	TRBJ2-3	CASSQDGFSSTDTQYF	TGCGCCAGCAGCCAAGATGGGTTCTCCAGCACAGATACGCAGTATTTT
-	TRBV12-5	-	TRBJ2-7	CASGLSQLYEQYF	TGTGCTAGTGGTTTGAGTCAGTTGTACGAGCAGTACTTC
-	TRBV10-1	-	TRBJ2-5	CAIIRGAGETQYF	TGCGCCATCATCCGGGGGGCCGGGGAGACCCAGTACTTC
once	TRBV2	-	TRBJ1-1	CATLRYTEAFF	TGTGCCACCTTACGATACACTGAAGCTTTCTTT
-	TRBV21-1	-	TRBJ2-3	CASSKVVIGNVLGGILTDTQYF	TGTGCCAGCAGCAAAGTAGTAATCGGAAATGTTCTAGGGGGTATCCTCACAGATACGCAGTATTTT
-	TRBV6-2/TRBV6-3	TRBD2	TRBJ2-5	CASSLSGGQETQYF	TGTGCCAGCAGCCTTAGCGGGGGGCAAGAGACCCAGTACTTC
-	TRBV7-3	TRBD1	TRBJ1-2	CASSLNPTGGVDGYTF	TGTGCCAGCAGCTTAAACCCGACAGGGGGCGTGGATGGCTACACCTTC
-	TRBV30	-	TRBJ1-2	CAWSNGGGDGYTF	TGTGCCTGGAGTAATGGGGGAGGGGATGGCTACACCTTC
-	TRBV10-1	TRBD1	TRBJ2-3	CASSETGTGPDTQYF	TGCGCCAGCAGTGAGACGGGGACAGGGCCCGATACGCAGTATTTT
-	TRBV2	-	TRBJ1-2	CASSGLTTGHGYTF	TGTGCCAGCTCCGGACTGACGACAGGACATGGCTACACCTTC
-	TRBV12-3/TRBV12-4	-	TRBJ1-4	CASSLGTNEKLFF	TGTGCCAGCAGTTTGGGAACTAATGAAAAACTGTTTTTT
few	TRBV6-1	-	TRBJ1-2	CASSEVLFDYGYTF	TGTGCCAGCAGTGAAGTCCTGTTCGACTATGGCTACACCTTC
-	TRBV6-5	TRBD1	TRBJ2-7	CASRRQGAGEQYF	TGTGCCAGCAGGCGACAGGGGGCGGGGGAGCAGTACTTC
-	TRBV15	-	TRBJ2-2	CATSRSTGELFF	TGTGCCACCAGCAGAAGTACCGGGGAGCTGTTTTTT
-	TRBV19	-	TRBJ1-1	CASKAREMNTEAFF	TGTGCCAGTAAGGCCCGAGAAATGAACACTGAAGCTTTCTTT
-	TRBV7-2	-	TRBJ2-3	CASSLEVGTQYF	TGTGCCAGCAGCCTCGAAGTGGGTACGCAGTATTTT
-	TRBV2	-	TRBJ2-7	CASSESLGEQYF	TGTGCCAGCAGTGAATCTCTGGGCGAGCAGTACTTC
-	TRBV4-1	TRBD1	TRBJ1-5	CASRQAGQPNQPQHF	TGCGCCAGCAGACAAGCGGGACAGCCTAATCAGCCCCAGCATTTT
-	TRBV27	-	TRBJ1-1	CASSGDTEAFF	TGTGCCAGCAGTGGGGACACTGAAGCTTTCTTT
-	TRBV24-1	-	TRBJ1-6	CATSDDWEYNSPLHF	TGTGCCACCAGTGACGACTGGGAGTATAATTCACCCCTCCACTTT
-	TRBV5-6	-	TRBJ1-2	CASRTGPGGYTF	TGTGCCAGCAGAACAGGGCCTGGGGGCTACACCTTC
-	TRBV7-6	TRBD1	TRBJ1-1	CASSLLTGVDTEAFF	TGTGCCAGCAGCCTCTTGACAGGGGTGGACACTGAAGCTTTCTTT
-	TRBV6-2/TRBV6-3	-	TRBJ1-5	CASSYSYRDGANQPQHF	TGTGCCAGCAGTTACAGTTACAGGGACGGGGCTAATCAGCCCCAGCATTTT
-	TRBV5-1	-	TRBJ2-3	CASSWAPSGGRDTQYF	TGCGCCAGCAGCTGGGCGCCTTCGGGGGGCAGAGATACGCAGTATTTT
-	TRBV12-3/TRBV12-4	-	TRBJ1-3	CASRGSPGNTIYF	TGTGCCAGCAGAGGGTCCCCTGGAAACACCATATATTTT
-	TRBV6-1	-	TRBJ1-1	CASSELFRTEAFF	TGTGCCAGCAGTGAATTATTTCGGACTGAAGCTTTCTTT
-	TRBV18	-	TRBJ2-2	CASSPNSPTGELFF	TGTGCCAGCTCACCAAATAGTCCCACCGGGGAGCTGTTTTTT
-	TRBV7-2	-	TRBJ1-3	CASSLYARSGNTIYF	TGTGCCAGCAGCTTATATGCCAGATCTGGAAACACCATATATTTT
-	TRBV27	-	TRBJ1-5	CASSVAGFSNQPQHF	TGTGCCAGCAGCGTTGCAGGGTTTAGCAATCAGCCCCAGCATTTT
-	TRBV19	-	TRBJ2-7	CASSIGDGFYEQYF	TGTGCCAGTAGTATTGGCGACGGTTTCTACGAGCAGTACTTC